These 29 T cell receptor beta chains came from one sample sequenced in a study of PD-1 blockade in mismatch repair-deficient tumors. Measured with immunoSEQ multiplex PCR; TCRdb has only the in-frame clones, and not every one. Of about 16,000 clones in the sample, 84% are singletons; the top ten hold around a sixth. Specimen: PBMCs, collected before pembrolizumab treatment. These receptors came from an adult with mismatch repair-deficient cancer.

CDR3 nucleotides: TGTGCCAGCAGCCGGAGACTAGCGGGAGATTCCACCGGGGAGCTGTTTTTT. Protein sequence: CASSRRLAGDSTGELFF. This chain links TRBV5-5 with TRBJ2-2, with 12 positions matching TRBD2. The length of the CDR3 is 17 residues. CDR1 is SGHKS, CDR2 YYEKEE, per germline (reference sequence). V trimming: 4 bases; J trimming: 4 bases; junction bases outside the gene matches: 8. Drawing the rest from reference TRBV5-5 and TRBJ2-2, the complete variable domain is DAGVTQSPTHLIKTRGQQVTLRCSPISGHKSVSWYQQVLGQGPQFIFQYYEKEERGRGNFPDRFSARQFPNYSSELNVNALLLGDSALYLCASSRRLAGDSTGELFFGEGSRLTVL.

This chain joins TRBV6-6 and TRBJ1-3; 7 bases are a match to TRBD1. J was trimmed by 6 bases and V by 2 bases; bases with no gene match: 4. The CDR3 contains 14 residues. Germline V gene lookup returns CDR1 MNHNY and CDR2 SVGAGI (reference sequence). The CDR3 loop is CASSYDREVNTIYF. The CDR3 DNA is TGTGCCAGCAGTTACGACAGGGAGGTAAACACCATATATTTT.

The sample holds a few counts of this clone. This chain uses TRBV19 with TRBJ2-7; 11 nucleotides line up with TRBD1. This CDR3 region has 15 residues. Per germline, CDR1 LNHDA and CDR2 SQIVND (reference sequence). V gave up 3 bases and J gave up 0 bases; unmatched junction bases: 1. For the CDR3, the DNA is TGTGCCAGTAGTATCGGACAGGGGGCCTCCTACGAGCAGTACTTC. Its translation: CASSIGQGASYEQYF.

The chain joins TRBV19 to TRBJ2-1, with 14 bases fitting TRBD2. After removal of 0 bases from V and 0 bases from J, the junction contained 7 bases not matched to a gene. This CDR3 comprises 20 residues. The germline gives CDR1 LNHDA, CDR2 SQIVND (reference sequence). In nucleotides, the CDR3 is TGTGCCAGTAGTATAGATCGGACTAGCGGGAGGCGGAGCTCCTACAATGAGCAGTTCTTC. Amino acid sequence: CASSIDRTSGRRSSYNEQFF.

This chain joins TRBV10-1 and TRBJ2-2; the D gene is possibly TRBD2 (6 bases). Trimming shortened V by 1 base and J by 6 bases, and 12 bases separated the two germline ends. Germline V gives CDR1 WNHNN, CDR2 SYGVQD (reference sequence). The length of the CDR3 is 15 residues. The CDR3: CASSEWQGGAGELFF. The DNA of the CDR3 is TGCGCCAGCAGTGAGTGGCAGGGAGGCGCCGGGGAGCTGTTTTTT.

The genes are TRBV6-1 and TRBJ2-3; weak D call: TRBD2 (5 bases). Germline V gene data show CDR1 as MNHNS and CDR2 as SASEGT. V dropped 0 bases and J dropped 4 bases, with 11 bases sitting between them. The length of the CDR3 is 15 residues. DNA of the CDR3: TGTGCCAGCAGTGAAGCGGGGAGTTTGCCAGATACGCAGTATTTT. This sequence encodes CASSEAGSLPDTQYF.

The chain uses TRBV4-1 and TRBJ2-1; 16 bases line up with TRBD2. Unmatched junction bases numbered 12, after V lost 4 bases and J lost 6 bases. Germline CDR1 MGHRA, CDR2 YSYEKL. The CDR3 runs 19 residues. The CDR3: CASSPGTSGRALSPNEQFF. The CDR3 DNA is TGCGCCAGCAGCCCCGGGACTAGCGGGAGGGCCCTATCCCCCAATGAGCAGTTCTTC.

The V and J genes are TRBV19 and TRBJ1-1, with a weak D call TRBD1 (6 bases). Germline CDR1 and CDR2: LNHDA and SQIVND (reference sequence). The CDR3 contains 14 residues. Trimming left V 6 bases short and J 3 bases short, with 14 bases between. The CDR3 region is CASRPGGSDTEAFF. The CDR3 nucleotides are TGTGCCAGTAGACCGGGGGGCTCGGACACTGAAGCTTTCTTT.

The rearrangement links TRBV9 to TRBJ1-2; TRBD1 is a possible D gene (6 bases). This CDR3 has 14 amino acids. Trimming left V 0 bases short and J 2 bases short, with 8 bases between. CDR1 and CDR2 (germline): SGDLS, YYNGEE. The CDR3 sequence is CASSVDQGNYGYTF. The CDR3 coding sequence is TGTGCCAGCAGCGTAGACCAGGGGAACTATGGCTACACCTTC. Looking up the rest from reference TRBV9 and TRBJ1-2 gives the full variable domain: DSGVTQTPKHLITATGQRVTLRCSPRSGDLSVYWYQQSLDQGLQFLIQYYNGEERAKGNILERFSAQQFPDLHSELNLSSLELGDSALYFCASSVDQGNYGYTFGSGTRLTVV.

The V gene is TRBV6-6, the J gene TRBJ2-3, with D uncertain. CDR1 is MNHNY, CDR2 SVGAGI, per germline (reference sequence). V was cut by 0 bases and J by 2 bases, with 9 bases left in between. This CDR3 is built from 15 residues. CDR3: CASSYSLGFTDTQYF. The CDR3, as DNA: TGTGCCAGCAGTTACTCGCTTGGTTTCACAGATACGCAGTATTTT.

The rearrangement links TRBV5-1 to TRBJ1-1; D may be TRBD1 (6 bases). The V gene's germline CDR1 is SGHRS and CDR2 YFSETQ. The CDR3 is 13 amino acids. The germline V and J ends were trimmed by 3 bases and 1 base, with 7 bases remaining between them. The CDR3 DNA reads as TGCGCCAGCAGCTGGGACAAGAACACTGAAGCTTTCTTT. Its protein product is CASSWDKNTEAFF.

The chain uses TRBV30 and TRBJ1-2; D is perhaps TRBD1 (6 bases). The length of the CDR3 is 12 residues. Per germline, CDR1 GTSNPN and CDR2 SVGIG (reference sequence). Trimming removed 4 bases from V and 7 bases from J, with 13 bases in between. The CDR3 DNA follows: TGTGCCTGGACCCAGGGGCGGGGTGGCTACACCTTC. Translation: CAWTQGRGGYTF.

This clone was recorded once. The chain joins TRBV30 to TRBJ2-1, with D possibly being TRBD2 (5 bases). Germline V CDR1 and CDR2: GTSNPN, SVGIG (reference sequence). The CDR3 totals 14 residues. V lost 1 base and J lost 4, with 11 bases in between. The CDR3 bases are TGTGCCTGGAGTGGCGGCGGAGGTTACAATGAGCAGTTCTTC. This gives the protein CAWSGGGGYNEQFF.

The chain couples TRBV10-1 to TRBJ2-3; 11 positions match TRBD1. The CDR3 loop spans 15 amino acids. Germline CDR1 and CDR2: WNHNN and SYGVQD (reference sequence). With 6 bases clipped from V and 3 bases from J, the junction kept 5 bases outside the gene matches. CDR3 sequence (DNA): TGCGCCAGCAGCCCCGGGACAGGGGGTACAGATACGCAGTATTTT. This translates into CASSPGTGGTDTQYF.

The J gene is TRBJ1-1, the V gene TRBV4-2; the D gene is possibly TRBD1 (5 bases). Germline V CDR1 and CDR2: LGHNA, YNFKEQ. The ends were cut back, 0 bases at V and 1 base at J, with 15 bases in the middle. The CDR3 is 17 amino acids. CDR3 amino acids: CASSQDRRRGGNTEAFF. The CDR3 DNA reads TGTGCCAGCAGCCAAGATCGGCGCCGGGGCGGGAACACTGAAGCTTTCTTT.

The rearrangement links TRBV2 to TRBJ1-1, with 7 nucleotides matching TRBD1. Germline V gene sequence: CDR1 SNHLY, CDR2 FYNNEI. V shed 5 bases, J shed 0 bases, and the junction held 6 bases outside the gene matches. The CDR3 sequence is 15 residues long. The CDR3 bases are TGTGCCAGCAGTTGGGGGGACAGTATGAACACTGAAGCTTTCTTT. It codes for CASSWGDSMNTEAFF.

The V gene is TRBV30, the J gene TRBJ2-3; 8 bases agree with TRBD2. The germline gives CDR1 GTSNPN, CDR2 SVGIG (reference sequence). V trimming: 0 bases; J trimming: 5 bases; junction bases outside the gene matches: 10. This CDR3 is 16 amino acids long. In DNA form, the CDR3 reads TGTGCCTGGAGTGTCCCCCTAGCGGGCAGTATAGATACGCAGTATTTT. Residues: CAWSVPLAGSIDTQYF. The whole variable domain, filled in from reference TRBV30 and TRBJ2-3, reads SQTIHQWPATLVQPVGSPLSLECTVEGTSNPNLYWYRQAAGRGLQLLFYSVGIGQISSEVPQNLSASRPQDRQFILSSKKLLLSDSGFYLCAWSVPLAGSIDTQYFGPGTRLTVL.

J is TRBJ2-7 and V is TRBV11-2; D is ambiguous. Germline V gene data show CDR1 as SGHAT and CDR2 as FQNNGV. V lost 7 bases and J 2 bases, leaving 12 bases between the germline ends. The CDR3 length is 13 residues. The chain's CDR3 is CASTIKFPYEQYF. In DNA form, the CDR3 reads TGTGCCAGCACTATAAAATTCCCCTACGAGCAGTACTTC.

This rearrangement joins TRBV5-6 to TRBJ2-3, with D perhaps TRBD1 or TRBD2 (5 bases each). Deletions cut 4 bases from V and 3 bases from J, with 15 bases between. CDR1 is SGHDT and CDR2 is YYEEEE in the germline V gene. CDR3 length: 15 amino acids. The CDR3 DNA reads as TGTGCCAGCAGCCGGGGCTCCGGGGTGACAGATACGCAGTATTTT. Translating gives CASSRGSGVTDTQYF.

The rearrangement joins TRBV6-6 to TRBJ2-7, with TRBD2 matching 11 bases. Trimming at V came to 0 bases and at J to 6 bases, leaving 4 bases not matched to a gene. The CDR3 length is 15 residues. CDR1 and CDR2 from the germline V gene are MNHNY and SVGAGI (reference sequence). The CDR3 spells CASSYSRLAGGEQYF. The CDR3, as DNA: TGTGCCAGCAGTTACTCGAGGCTAGCGGGAGGCGAGCAGTACTTC.

The rearrangement uses TRBV30 and TRBJ2-1, with a tentative D call TRBD1 (5 bases). CDR1 and CDR2 (germline): GTSNPN, SVGIG (reference sequence). The CDR3 sequence is 12 residues long. Trimming cost V 0 bases and J 9 bases, with 9 bases left between them. The CDR3 loop is CAWSVQGVEQFF. DNA of the CDR3: TGTGCCTGGAGTGTACAAGGGGTTGAGCAGTTCTTC.

V usage is TRBV25-1 and J usage is TRBJ1-1, with a weak D call TRBD1 (5 bases). Trimming stripped 3 bases from V and 6 bases from J, with 14 bases between. This CDR3 region has 14 residues. Germline CDR1 is MGHDK and CDR2 is SYGVNS. The CDR3 bases are TGTGCCAGCAGTGATGGTTCGGGACGCTCTGAAGCTTTCTTT. It is translated as CASSDGSGRSEAFF.

The V call is TRBV6-5, the J call TRBJ1-1; no clear D gene. Trimming took off 4 bases at V and 1 base at J, with 7 bases between the two ends. CDR3 length: 13 amino acids. Germline V lookup: CDR1 MNHEY, CDR2 SVGAGI. The CDR3 DNA reads TGTGCCAGCAGTTCGAGACAGAACACTGAAGCTTTCTTT. Amino acid sequence: CASSSRQNTEAFF.

The rearrangement links TRBV28 to TRBJ1-1; no firm D call. This CDR3 is 12 amino acids long. V lost 4 bases and J 4 bases, leaving 7 bases between the germline ends. Germline lookup yields CDR1 MDHEN and CDR2 SYDVKM. CDR3 DNA: TGTGCCAGCAGTTCGGCAGTCACTGAAGCTTTCTTT. Its protein product is CASSSAVTEAFF.

The chain couples TRBV7-2 to TRBJ2-7; D not resolved. V lost 5 bases, J lost 2 bases, and 22 bases lay in between. The germline gives CDR1 SGHTA, CDR2 FQGNSA. The length of the CDR3 is 17 residues. CDR3 DNA sequence: TGTGCCAGCAGCGGCCGGATGGGTTGGGGAAGAACCTACGAGCAGTACTTC. This gives the protein CASSGRMGWGRTYEQYF.

The V gene is TRBV5-1, the J gene TRBJ2-7; tentative D call: TRBD1 (6 bases). The ends were cut back, 0 bases at V and 6 bases at J, with 13 bases in the middle. Germline V gene lookup returns CDR1 SGHRS and CDR2 YFSETQ. This CDR3 spans 14 amino acids. This CDR3 reads CASSLAQGVGEQYF. The CDR3 DNA is TGCGCCAGCAGCTTGGCACAGGGAGTGGGCGAGCAGTACTTC.

This clone was picked up a small number of times. The chain employs TRBV6-4 and TRBJ2-2; tentatively, D is TRBD2 (6 bases). Trimming cost V 4 bases and J 5 bases, with 8 bases left between them. The CDR3 is 13 residues long. Per germline, CDR1 MRHNA and CDR2 SNTAGT. For the CDR3, the DNA is TGTGCCAGCAGTGTCGGGACTACCGGGGAGCTGTTTTTT. It translates to CASSVGTTGELFF.

This clone was detected only once. The V gene is TRBV10-3, the J gene TRBJ1-1; D remains unclear. Germline-derived CDR1 and CDR2 are ENHRY and SYGVKD. Trimming took off 8 bases at V and 0 bases at J, with 7 bases between the two ends. This CDR3 contains 12 residues. CDR3 sequence reads: CAISTVNTEAFF. DNA of the CDR3: TGTGCCATCTCCACAGTGAACACTGAAGCTTTCTTT.

The chain carries TRBV2 and TRBJ2-4; no clear D. CDR3 length: 14 residues. V was clipped by 10 bases and J by 2 bases, with 15 bases between them. In germline, CDR1 is SNHLY, CDR2 FYNNEI. DNA of the CDR3: TGTGCCACCTTGGTCGGACGGTCCAAAAACATTCAGTACTTC. Translating gives CATLVGRSKNIQYF. The whole variable domain, remainder taken from reference TRBV2 and TRBJ2-4, is EPEVTQTPSHQVTQMGQEVILRCVPISNHLYFYWYRQILGQKVEFLVSFYNNEISEKSEIFDDQFSVERPDGSNFTLKIRSTKLEDSAMYFCATLVGRSKNIQYFGAGTRLSVL.